Each of the 11 T cell receptor beta chains below was sequenced from the same sample in a study of CD4 T cells in relation to SARS-CoV-2 and coronaviruses (dated by TCRdb to the early 2020s). CD4+ T cells from unexposed donors were collected before the COVID-19 pandemic (2011-2018). Following 10 days of culture, the EasySep CD4+ T cell isolation kit was used to isolate CD4+ T cells. Library preparation used the immunoSEQ multiplex PCR assay. The clones in this table, taken by TCRdb from immuneACCESS, are in-frame only. Not every clone is retained; where verified, under half of the shortfall comes from an unresolved V gene, and the cause of the rest is unknown. The sample table shows 15,000 to 20,000 clones, and around three quarters are seen once. Together, the top ten hold roughly a sixth of the sample. Their antigen targets remain unknown. What was sequenced was CD4+ T cells from PBMCs, cultured in vitro. These receptor sequences come from a human donor in good health.

The V gene is TRBV11-2, the J gene TRBJ2-2; the D is unclear. CDR3 length: 16 residues. Germline values: CDR1 SGHAT, CDR2 FQNNGV. Trimming stripped 0 bases from V and 1 base from J, with 9 bases between. In nucleotides, the CDR3 is TGTGCCAGCAGCTTAGAACTCCGGCAGAACACCGGGGAGCTGTTTTTT. It codes for CASSLELRQNTGELFF.

The chain is built from TRBV9 and TRBJ2-7; 10 positions match TRBD2. Germline loops: CDR1 SGDLS, CDR2 YYNGEE. V trimming: 3 bases; J trimming: 5 bases; junction bases outside the gene matches: 14. The CDR3 runs 17 residues. The CDR3 nucleotides are TGTGCCAGCAGCGCCACCTTGTCTAGCGGGAGAATGGACGAGCAGTACTTC. Translated, it gives CASSATLSSGRMDEQYF. Filled out from reference TRBV9 and TRBJ2-7, the complete variable domain reads DSGVTQTPKHLITATGQRVTLRCSPRSGDLSVYWYQQSLDQGLQFLIQYYNGEERAKGNILERFSAQQFPDLHSELNLSSLELGDSALYFCASSATLSSGRMDEQYFGPGTRLTVT.

This clone was recorded a few times. The V and J genes are TRBV27 and TRBJ1-6; no clear D. V was clipped by 5 bases and J by 8 bases, with 16 bases between them. Looked up from germline, CDR1 is MNHEY and CDR2 is SMNVEV (reference sequence). This CDR3 contains 15 residues. CDR3 coding DNA: TGTGCCAGCAGTATTGTAGCGGGTGGGGATTCACCCCTCCACTTT. Its protein is CASSIVAGGDSPLHF.

V and J are TRBV28 and TRBJ1-3; possible D gene TRBD1, 5 bases. V shed 4 bases and J shed 4 bases, with 11 bases lying between them. The CDR3 is made up of 14 amino acids. Germline-derived CDR1 and CDR2 are MDHEN and SYDVKM. CDR3 in DNA: TGTGCCAGCAGTTCCCTGGGGGTGGGAAACACCATATATTTT. This sequence encodes CASSSLGVGNTIYF.

The V and J genes are TRBV12-3 or TRBV12-4 and TRBJ2-7; no clear D gene. This CDR3 spans 13 amino acids. V was clipped by 5 bases and J by 3 bases, with 11 bases between them. The CDR3 sequence is CASSRGPGYEQYF. The CDR3 DNA is TGTGCCAGCAGTCGTGGGCCAGGCTACGAGCAGTACTTC.

The J gene is TRBJ2-7, the V gene TRBV15, with unresolved D. With 2 bases removed from V and 6 bases from J, the gap between germline ends came to 11 bases. Germline CDR1 reads LNHNV; CDR2 reads YYDKDF (reference sequence). This CDR3 spans 13 amino acids. The DNA for the CDR3 is TGTGCCACCAGCAGACCCGACATAACCGAGCAGTACTTC. Residues: CATSRPDITEQYF.

This clone was observed once. The V gene is TRBV10-3, the J gene TRBJ2-3, with D perhaps given as TRBD1 or TRBD2 (5 bases each). The CDR3 has 15 amino acids. Trimming took 4 bases from V and 3 from J, leaving 14 bases between them. CDR1 is ENHRY, CDR2 SYGVKD, per germline. The CDR3 here is CAISGRERFTDTQYF. For the CDR3, the DNA is TGTGCCATCAGTGGCAGGGAGAGGTTTACAGATACGCAGTATTTT.

The chain is built from TRBV10-2 and TRBJ1-6, with D possibly TRBD1 on 6 matching bases. CDR3 length: 15 residues. Germline V gene sequence: CDR1 WSHSY, CDR2 SAAADI. V lost 5 bases to trimming and J lost 13 bases, with 21 bases between them. CDR3 amino acids: CASSWGASVGGPLHF. The CDR3 region has the DNA TGCGCCAGCAGTTGGGGGGCATCGGTTGGGGGCCCCCTCCACTTT.

The chain links TRBV28 to TRBJ2-7; D unclear. The length of the CDR3 is 14 residues. Germline values: CDR1 MDHEN, CDR2 SYDVKM. The germline V and J ends were trimmed by 3 bases and 2 bases, with 11 bases remaining between them. In nucleotides, the CDR3 is TGTGCCAGCAGTTTCGCACCCGCAACCTACGAGCAGTACTTC. This encodes CASSFAPATYEQYF. The variable domain in full, completed from reference TRBV28 and TRBJ2-7, reads DVKVTQSSRYLVKRTGEKVFLECVQDMDHENMFWYRQDPGLGLRLIYFSYDVKMKEKGDIPEGYSVSREKKERFSLILESASTNQTSMYLCASSFAPATYEQYFGPGTRLTVT.

This chain links TRBV9 with TRBJ1-4, with D perhaps TRBD1 (6 bases). CDR1 is SGDLS, CDR2 YYNGEE, per germline. The V gene lost 1 base and the J gene lost 5 bases, with 15 bases spanning the gap. This CDR3 has 16 residues. The DNA for the CDR3 is TGTGCCAGCAGCGTAAGTACAGGGATGCGAAATGAAAAACTGTTTTTT. Translation gives CASSVSTGMRNEKLFF. Using reference TRBV9 and TRBJ1-4 for the parts outside the CDR3, the full variable domain is DSGVTQTPKHLITATGQRVTLRCSPRSGDLSVYWYQQSLDQGLQFLIQYYNGEERAKGNILERFSAQQFPDLHSELNLSSLELGDSALYFCASSVSTGMRNEKLFFGSGTQLSVL.

The V call is TRBV3-1 (or the pseudogene TRBV3-2), the J call TRBJ1-2, with D perhaps matching TRBD1 (5 bases). The CDR3 sequence is 13 residues long. The V gene's germline CDR1 is LGHDT and CDR2 YNNKEL (reference sequence). V was clipped by 6 bases and J by 8 bases, with 16 bases between them. The CDR3 bases are TGTGCCAGCAGTCCATACCTTGGGGCGGGCTACACCTTC. The encoded protein is CASSPYLGAGYTF.